This TCR beta chain was retrieved from a study of control samples from healthy donors and cancer patients. Clones were read by immunoSEQ multiplex PCR, and TCRdb kept only the in-frame ones, dropping some. The data contain tens of thousands of clones, roughly 90% of them singletons. The CDR3 contains 15 residues. Trimming took 0 bases from V and 0 from J, leaving 4 bases between them. Germline lookup yields CDR1 SGHDT and CDR2 YYEEEE. The rearrangement links TRBV5-6 to TRBJ2-6; D is unresolved. The sequencing input was blood. The source is a woman aged 45 to 65 in good health. CDR3: CASSLGTSGANVLTF. DNA of the CDR3: TGTGCCAGCAGCTTGGGGACCTCTGGGGCCAACGTCCTGACTTTC.